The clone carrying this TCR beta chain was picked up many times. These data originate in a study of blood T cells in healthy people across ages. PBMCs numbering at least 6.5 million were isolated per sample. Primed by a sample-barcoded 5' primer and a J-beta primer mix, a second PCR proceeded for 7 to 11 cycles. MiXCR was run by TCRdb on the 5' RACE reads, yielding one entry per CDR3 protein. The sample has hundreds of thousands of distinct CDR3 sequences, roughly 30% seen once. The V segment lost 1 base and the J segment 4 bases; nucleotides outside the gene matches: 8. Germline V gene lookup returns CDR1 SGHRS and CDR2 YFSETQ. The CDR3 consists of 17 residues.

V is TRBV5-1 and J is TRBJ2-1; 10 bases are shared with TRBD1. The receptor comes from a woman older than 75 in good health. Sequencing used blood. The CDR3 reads CASSLTARQGAYNEQFF. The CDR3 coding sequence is TGCGCCAGCAGCTTGACCGCTAGACAGGGGGCTTACAATGAGCAGTTCTTC.